The 2 T cell receptor beta chains below come from one sample, sequenced in a study of blood T cells in healthy people across ages. With a J-beta primer mix and a sample-barcoded 5' primer, a second PCR ran about 7 to 11 cycles. TCRdb reprocessed the 5' RACE reads with MiXCR, giving one entry per CDR3 protein. The data show fewer than 700,000 distinct CDR3 sequences, with less than 60% seen just once and 20% to 25% held by the top ten. Sequencing was performed on blood. The receptors come from an elderly man in good health.

This sequence joins TRBV9 and TRBJ1-6; D remains unclear. Germline V lookup: CDR1 SGDLS, CDR2 YYNGEE. The CDR3 covers 13 residues. V gave up 2 bases and J gave up 10 bases, with 10 bases separating them. The CDR3 DNA follows: TGTGCCAGCAGCGTGCACGACGGGTCACCCCTCCACTTT. Protein product: CASSVHDGSPLHF.

This clonotype was seen repeatedly, ten times or more. This chain links TRBV6-5 with TRBJ2-4; D is possibly TRBD1 or TRBD2 (5 bases each). Trimming took off 2 bases at V and 2 bases at J, with 22 bases between the two ends. The germline gives CDR1 MNHEY, CDR2 SVGAGI. CDR3 size: 19 residues. Written as DNA, the CDR3 is TGTGCCAGCAGTTACGCCCCGGGACCCACACCCTACTCCAAAAACATTCAGTACTTC. It specifies CASSYAPGPTPYSKNIQYF.